The rows below give T cell receptor beta chains drawn from one sample of a study of blood T cells in healthy people across ages. MiXCR, applied by TCRdb to the 5' RACE reads, yields one record per CDR3 protein. Of 800,000 to 950,000 distinct CDR3 sequences in the sample, 35% to 40% were seen once. The material sequenced was blood. The receptors here all came from a man between 18 and 29 years old in good health. The CDR3 runs from the conserved cysteine through the conserved F or W. The D gene is left open where the match is weak. Some rows mark clone size as missing; the rest say once, few, many or name a class of expanded clone.

NA,NA,TRBJ1-1,TRBV6-5,TGTGCCAGCAGGCCGGGACTCTACACTGAAGCTTTCTTT,CASRPGLYTEAFF
TRBD2,few,TRBJ2-7,TRBV20-1,TGCAGTGCTAGATCGGATGCGGGGGGTGGCGAGCAGTACTTC,CSARSDAGGGEQYF
NA,NA,TRBJ1-2,TRBV12-3/TRBV12-4,TGTGCCAGCAGTCCACGAAGAGAAGACAGAGACTATGGCTACACCTTC,CASSPRREDRDYGYTF
NA,many,TRBJ2-1,TRBV5-6,TGTGCCACCCAACAGGGATCCTACAATGAGCAGTTCTTC,CATQQGSYNEQFF
NA,few,TRBJ1-5,TRBV7-9,TGTGCCAGCAGCTTAGACGGGGCAGCTAATCAGCCCCAGCATTTT,CASSLDGAANQPQHF
NA,NA,TRBJ2-2,TRBV6-5,TGTGCCAGCAGTTTAATCCAGGGGAACACCGGGGAGCTGTTTTTT,CASSLIQGNTGELFF
NA,NA,TRBJ2-3,TRBV20-1,TGCAGTGCTAGGGGGGCCCCCAGGGATACGCAGTATTTT,CSARGAPRDTQYF
NA,NA,TRBJ2-5,TRBV4-1,TGCGCCAGCAGCCAAGAGAGCAAGTCCCCCGAGACCCAGTACTTC,CASSQESKSPETQYF
NA,NA,TRBJ1-2,TRBV2,TGTGCCAGCACTTGGTCGCTCGGGGCCAACTATGGCTACACCTTC,CASTWSLGANYGYTF
NA,NA,TRBJ2-1,TRBV12-3/TRBV12-4,TGTGCCAGCAGTCCCGATATCAATGAGCAGTTCTTC,CASSPDINEQFF
NA,many,TRBJ2-5,TRBV7-2,TGTGCCAGCACCTTCAGGGGCCAAGAGACCCAGTACTTC,CASTFRGQETQYF
NA,few,TRBJ1-4,TRBV20-1,TGCAGTGCTAGAGAGCTACCCGGGGAAGAAAAACTGTTTTTT,CSARELPGEEKLFF
NA,NA,TRBJ1-1,TRBV5-1,TGCGCCAGCAGCTTGGACAGCCGTGAAGCTTTCTTT,CASSLDSREAFF
TRBD2,once,TRBJ2-2,TRBV4-2,TGTGCCAGCAGGATGACTAGCGGGGTGAACACCGGGGAGCTGTTTTTT,CASRMTSGVNTGELFF
TRBD1,few,TRBJ2-5,TRBV6-1,TGTGCCAGCAGTGACCGGGACAGGGCTAGGACCCAGTACTTC,CASSDRDRARTQYF
TRBD1,many,TRBJ1-2,TRBV10-3,TGTGCCATCAGGGGGGACAGGGAGTATGGCTACACCTTC,CAIRGDREYGYTF
NA,many,TRBJ1-1,TRBV12-3/TRBV12-4,TGTGCCAGCAGGGTCGGGACCCAAATGAACACTGAAGCTTTCTTT,CASRVGTQMNTEAFF
NA,few,TRBJ1-4,TRBV5-6,TGTGCCAGCAGCGCCGCAGGGAATGGGGATGAAAAACTGTTTTTT,CASSAAGNGDEKLFF
TRBD1,few,TRBJ1-2,TRBV2,TGTGCCAGCAGTGATACAGGGGGTTTATATGGCTACACCTTC,CASSDTGGLYGYTF
NA,NA,TRBJ1-1,TRBV20-1,TGCAGTGCCCGGTGGGGGATGAACACTGAAGCTTTCTTT,CSARWGMNTEAFF
TRBD2,NA,TRBJ2-3,TRBV27,TGTGCCAGCGGTAATAGCGGGAGGACAGATACGCAGTATTTT,CASGNSGRTDTQYF
TRBD2,few,TRBJ2-1,TRBV20-1,TGCAGTGCTAGAGCACTGACTAGCGGGAACAATGAGCAGTTCTTC,CSARALTSGNNEQFF
TRBD2,NA,TRBJ2-1,TRBV4-3,TGCGCCAGCAGCCAGGCGGGAGAGTCCACCAATGAGCAGTTCTTC,CASSQAGESTNEQFF
NA,NA,TRBJ1-4,TRBV12-3/TRBV12-4,TGTGCCAGCAGATCTGACAGAAAACTGTTTTTT,CASRSDRKLFF
NA,NA,TRBJ1-4,TRBV12-5,TGTGCTAGTGGCCCAACAGGGCTTAATGAAAAACTGTTTTTT,CASGPTGLNEKLFF
NA,few,TRBJ1-1,TRBV20-1,TGCAGTGCCCTAGATTGGGGGACGGACACTGAAGCTTTCTTT,CSALDWGTDTEAFF
NA,many,TRBJ2-7,TRBV12-5,TGTGCTAGTCTAATTGACGAGCAGTACTTC,CASLIDEQYF
TRBD2,many,TRBJ2-3,TRBV6-4,TGTGCCAGCAGTGAACTAGCGGGGAGCACAGATACGCAGTATTTT,CASSELAGSTDTQYF
TRBD2,NA,TRBJ2-5,TRBV12-3/TRBV12-4,TGTGCCAGCAGTTTAACCGCAAGCGGGGGGGTTGAGCAGTACTTC,CASSLTASGGVEQYF
NA,NA,TRBJ1-5,TRBV20-1,TGCAGTGCTAGAGGCCATTACAATCAGCCCCAGCATTTT,CSARGHYNQPQHF
NA,few,TRBJ2-6,TRBV12-3/TRBV12-4,TGTGCCAGCCATATCTCTGGGGCCAACGTCCTGACTTTC,CASHISGANVLTF
TRBD1,NA,TRBJ1-5,TRBV4-1,TGCGCCAGCTCTCCCGGACAGGGGAGGGAGCCCCAGCATTTT,CASSPGQGREPQHF
NA,NA,TRBJ1-1,TRBV7-9,TGTGCCAGCAGCCCTTATCCACTGAACACTGAAGCTTTCTTT,CASSPYPLNTEAFF
NA,NA,TRBJ2-5,TRBV4-1,TGCGCCACTGGATTTAACAATGAGCAGTACTTC,CATGFNNEQYF
TRBD1,NA,TRBJ1-1,TRBV20-1,TGCAGTGCTAGAGATCCGGGACAGGGACGAACTTTCTTT,CSARDPGQGRTFF
NA,NA,TRBJ1-6,TRBV20-1,TGCAGTGCCGTGGGGGGTTTGGCAGGTTCACCCCTCCACTTT,CSAVGGLAGSPLHF
NA,NA,TRBJ2-5,TRBV7-9,TGTGCCAGCAGCCAGAGGGGGGGGTTTGTAGAGACCCAGTACTTC,CASSQRGGFVETQYF
TRBD2,few,TRBJ2-5,TRBV6-2/TRBV6-3,TGTGCCAGCAGTTCCCCGGGGGGGGACGGAGGGACCCAGTACTTC,CASSSPGGDGGTQYF
TRBD1,NA,TRBJ2-4,TRBV6-2/TRBV6-3,TGTGCCAGCAGTTACCGAACCCCCGGGACAGGGGCCCTAGCCAAAAACATTCAGTACTTC,CASSYRTPGTGALAKNIQYF
TRBD1,NA,TRBJ1-5,TRBV7-2,TGTGCCAGCAGCTCCCGAAGTCAGGGGGCCGATCAGCCCCAGCATTTT,CASSSRSQGADQPQHF
NA,NA,TRBJ2-1,TRBV7-3,TGTGCCAGCAGCCTCCAACCTGGGGGAATCGATGAGCAGTTCTTC,CASSLQPGGIDEQFF
TRBD1,NA,TRBJ1-6,TRBV20-1,TGCAGTGCTCGAGACAGGGACAGCTATAATTCACCCCTCCACTTT,CSARDRDSYNSPLHF
NA,few,TRBJ1-4,TRBV20-1,TGCAGTGCTAGTCGGGTAGTCAGGGACATGGAAAAACTGTTTTTT,CSASRVVRDMEKLFF
TRBD2,NA,TRBJ2-7,TRBV6-5,TGTGCCAGCAGTAACGGGGGGGCCGGCTACGAGCAGTACTTC,CASSNGGAGYEQYF
TRBD1,NA,TRBJ2-7,TRBV9,TGTGCCAGCAGCGTCGCAGGGGGCTTCTACGAGCAGTACTTC,CASSVAGGFYEQYF
NA,few,TRBJ2-7,TRBV18,TGTGCCAGCTCACTACAAGTCGGGTCGGGGGGCCAGCCCGAGCAGTACTTC,CASSLQVGSGGQPEQYF
NA,NA,TRBJ2-1,TRBV29-1,TGCAGCGTCAATGGGTACGTGACCGACAATGAGCAGTTCTTC,CSVNGYVTDNEQFF
NA,NA,TRBJ2-3,TRBV4-1,TGCGCCAGCAGCCAAGCAATTACAGTCACAGATACGCAGTATTTT,CASSQAITVTDTQYF
TRBD2,many,TRBJ2-3,TRBV20-1,TGCAGTGTCCCGGGGGGTTTGGTAGATACGCAGTATTTT,CSVPGGLVDTQYF
NA,few,TRBJ2-1,TRBV12-5,TGTGCTAGTGGTTTGAGACGCGAGCAGTTCTTC,CASGLRREQFF
NA,NA,TRBJ2-7,TRBV7-8,TGTGCCAGCAGCTTTGACGCGACCTACCCATCCTACGATGAGCAGTACTTC,CASSFDATYPSYDEQYF
NA,NA,TRBJ2-5,TRBV19,TGTGCCAGTAGTACGAGACGGCACCGAGAGACCCAGTACTTC,CASSTRRHRETQYF
NA,few,TRBJ2-7,TRBV4-2,TGTGCCAGCAGCCGATCAGGGGCTAGCTTCTACGAGCAGTACTTC,CASSRSGASFYEQYF
NA,once,TRBJ1-2,TRBV20-1,TGCAGTGCTAGAGAACTTACCGGGGTGAGCTATGGCTACACCTTC,CSARELTGVSYGYTF
TRBD1,many,TRBJ2-7,TRBV2,TGTGCCAGCAGTGATGGGAAGGGGACAGGGGAAACCTACGAGCAGTACTTC,CASSDGKGTGETYEQYF
TRBD1,once,TRBJ2-2,TRBV20-1,TGCAGTGCTAGGAAGACAGGGTCTACCGGGGAGCTGTTTTTT,CSARKTGSTGELFF
TRBD2,NA,TRBJ2-1,TRBV20-1,TGCAGTCCAACAGGACTAGCGGGGGGGCTCGGCAATGAGCAGTTCTTC,CSPTGLAGGLGNEQFF